The 8 T cell receptor beta chains listed next were all sequenced from one sample in a study of CD4+ T cells in melanoma (dated by TCRdb to 2021 to 2024). Libraries were built with the immunoSEQ multiplex PCR assay. The source is immuneACCESS, and TCRdb retained only in-frame sequences with V and J called. Part of the clones is not carried over; for the studies checked, unresolved V genes explain less than half of this, and the remainder is unexplained. The sample has about 10,000 clones on record, 65% of them singletons. About 24% of the sample is in the top ten clones. Sequencing was done on a sample of cells from a culture (not recorded whether cultured in vitro). The receptors were gathered from a human donor with melanoma.

This chain uses TRBV5-5 with TRBJ2-3; D gene unclear. The CDR3 has 14 residues. Trimming cost V 4 bases and J 0 bases, with 9 bases left between them. Germline V gene data show CDR1 as SGHKS and CDR2 as YYEKEE (reference sequence). CDR3 in DNA: TGTGCCAGCAGCCCGGACCAGAGCACAGATACGCAGTATTTT. Translation: CASSPDQSTDTQYF. Together with reference TRBV5-5 and TRBJ2-3, the CDR3 gives the full variable domain: DAGVTQSPTHLIKTRGQQVTLRCSPISGHKSVSWYQQVLGQGPQFIFQYYEKEERGRGNFPDRFSARQFPNYSSELNVNALLLGDSALYLCASSPDQSTDTQYFGPGTRLTVL.

The chain joins TRBV19 to TRBJ2-7; D remains ambiguous. The CDR3 runs 15 residues. Germline V gene data show CDR1 as LNHDA and CDR2 as SQIVND (reference sequence). V lost 2 bases and J lost 3, with 14 bases in between. DNA of the CDR3: TGTGCCAGTAGTATAAGTTCCGTGGAGTACTACGAGCAGTACTTC. Its protein product is CASSISSVEYYEQYF.

The chain combines TRBV7-9 with TRBJ1-2; D is unresolved. V lost 4 bases to trimming and J lost 7 bases, with 13 bases between them. This CDR3 comprises 13 residues. Germline V gene data show CDR1 as SEHNR and CDR2 as FQNEAQ (reference sequence). The CDR3 here is CASSSTPRLGYTF. CDR3 DNA sequence: TGTGCCAGCAGCTCGACCCCCAGGCTTGGCTACACCTTC.

This chain joins TRBV30 and TRBJ1-1; 7 positions match TRBD1. The germline V gene has CDR1 GTSNPN and CDR2 SVGIG (reference sequence). J was trimmed by 0 bases and V by 5 bases; bases with no gene match: 15. CDR3 size: 17 residues. The CDR3 DNA sequence: TGTGCCTGGGTGGGCTGGACAGGCCGTGGAGTGAACACTGAAGCTTTCTTT. Translating gives CAWVGWTGRGVNTEAFF.

The gene calls are TRBV27 and TRBJ1-6; no clear D. Trimming left V 3 bases short and J 12 bases short, with 18 bases between. This CDR3 has 15 amino acids. Per germline, CDR1 MNHEY and CDR2 SMNVEV (reference sequence). CDR3 coding DNA: TGTGCCAGCAGTTTTATAGGGCATGTCAGTCAACCCCTCCACTTT. Amino acid sequence: CASSFIGHVSQPLHF.

This clone was observed a few times. J is TRBJ2-1 and V is TRBV2; 7 bases align to TRBD1. The CDR3 totals 16 residues. Germline CDR1 and CDR2: SNHLY and FYNNEI. The V gene end was trimmed by 7 bases and the J gene end by 6 bases; junction bases not matched to a gene: 15. CDR3 sequence (DNA): TGTGCCAGCACTGCGTTGGCCACAGGGGAATTCAATGAGCAGTTCTTC. Residues: CASTALATGEFNEQFF.

This clone was observed once. The chain couples TRBV4-1 to TRBJ2-1; D gene ambiguous. The ends were cut back, 2 bases at V and 5 bases at J, with 4 bases in the middle. The CDR3 covers 12 residues. Germline V gene lookup returns CDR1 MGHRA and CDR2 YSYEKL. The CDR3 sequence: CASSQRDNEQFF. The CDR3 DNA sequence: TGCGCCAGCAGCCAAAGAGACAATGAGCAGTTCTTC.

The chain combines TRBV5-4 with TRBJ1-1, with D uncertain. CDR1 SGHNT and CDR2 YYREEE come from the germline V gene (reference sequence). Trimming removed 0 bases from V and 10 bases from J, with 13 bases in between. The length of the CDR3 is 13 residues. In DNA, the CDR3 is TGTGCCAGCAGCTTGGATAGTGTCTTTGGAGCTTTCTTT. Its protein product is CASSLDSVFGAFF.